This T cell receptor (beta chain) was sequenced in a study of cytomegalovirus exposure and HLA in healthy donors. Study observations and caveats: Rare TCR sequences predominated, though certain public TCRs were found in many donors. The study listed some 160 cytomegalovirus-associated TCR beta chains.

V shed 4 bases, J shed 5 bases, and the junction held 7 bases outside the gene matches. The CDR3 has 15 amino acids. Germline CDR1 SGHNT, CDR2 YENEEA. On this clone itself: Its antigen is unidentified.

Sequenced by immunoSEQ multiplex PCR; TCRdb stores in-frame clones only, minus some. The repertoire holds around 300,000 clones, with around 90% as singletons. The chain carries TRBV11-3 and TRBJ2-5; the match to TRBD2 covers 10 bases. This clonotype was sampled from a young woman in good health and CMV-seropositive. Sequenced sample: PBMCs. CDR3: CASSSRNSGGETQYF. In nucleotides, the CDR3 is TGTGCCAGCAGCTCCCGGAATAGCGGGGGGGAGACCCAGTACTTC.